This entry is about one T cell receptor (beta chain). The sample originates from a study of cytomegalovirus exposure and HLA in healthy donors. The PCR contained 60 Vbeta and 13 Jbeta primers. The table came from immunoSEQ multiplex PCR; TCRdb's copy has only in-frame clones and leaves some out. The profile covers 150,000 to 200,000 clones, with about 80% appearing a single time and more than 12% taken by the ten largest. This CDR3 has 16 amino acids. Trimming cost V 5 bases and J 5 bases; bases outside gene matches: 9. Germline CDR1 is SGHTA and CDR2 is FQGNSA. The sequenced sample consisted of PBMCs. The chain has TRBV7-2 and TRBJ2-3, with 11 bases lining up with TRBD1. The TCR was taken from a man aged 45 to 65 in good health and CMV-seropositive. The CDR3 DNA reads TGTGCCAGCAGCCCCCGGGACAGGGGGAATAGAGATACGCAGTATTTT. Protein product: CASSPRDRGNRDTQYF. The full variable domain, in which reference TRBV7-2 and TRBJ2-3 provide the parts outside the CDR3, is GAGVSQSPSNKVTEKGKDVELRCDPISGHTALYWYRQSLGQGLEFLIYFQGNSAPDKSGLPSDRFSAERTGGSVSTLTIQRTQQEDSAVYLCASSPRDRGNRDTQYFGPGTRLTVL.